This TCR beta chain was recovered during a study of cytomegalovirus exposure and HLA in healthy donors. Background on the study: Around 86 million unique TCRs, all from HLA-typed donors, were included in an early release of the data. Study results and limitations: Researchers left out some V segments, among them TRBV6-2 and TRBV6-3, as indistinguishable. Overall, around 150 TCR beta chains were annotated as cytomegalovirus-associated.

V lost 5 bases to trimming and J lost 5 bases, with 15 bases between them. Germline V CDR1 and CDR2: SQVTM, ANQGSEA. The CDR3 length is 13 residues. Of note for this clone: Its antigen is unknown.

PCR was performed using 60 Vbeta and 13 Jbeta primers. Sequencing used immunoSEQ multiplex PCR; TCRdb keeps in-frame clones, though not all of them. The listing records under 95,000 clones. The rearrangement links TRBV29-1 to TRBJ1-2, with TRBD1 as a possible D gene (6 bases). Sequencing was done on a sample of PBMCs. The receptor was isolated from a man in his forties or fifties in good health and CMV-seronegative. CDR3 nucleotide sequence: TGCAGCGTTATAGTAGGGGGGGATTATGGCTACACCTTC. Translating gives CSVIVGGDYGYTF. Based on the CDR3 plus reference TRBV29-1 and TRBJ1-2, the full variable domain is SAVISQKPSRDICQRGTSLTIQCQVDSQVTMMFWYRQQPGQSLTLIATANQGSEATYESGFVIDKFPISRPNLTFSTLTVSNMSPEDSSIYLCSVIVGGDYGYTFGSGTRLTVV.